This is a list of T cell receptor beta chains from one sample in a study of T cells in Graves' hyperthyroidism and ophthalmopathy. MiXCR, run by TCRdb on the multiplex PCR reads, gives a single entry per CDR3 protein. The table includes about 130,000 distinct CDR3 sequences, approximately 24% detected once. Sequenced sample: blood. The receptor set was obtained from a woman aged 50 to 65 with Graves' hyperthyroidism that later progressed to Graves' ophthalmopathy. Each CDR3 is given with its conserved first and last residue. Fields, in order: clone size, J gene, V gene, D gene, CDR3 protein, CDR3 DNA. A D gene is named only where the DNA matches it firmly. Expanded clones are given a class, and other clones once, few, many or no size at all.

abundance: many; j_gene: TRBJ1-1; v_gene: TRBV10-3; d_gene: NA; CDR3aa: CAISDRGEVGTEAFF; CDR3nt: TGTGCCATCAGTGATCGGGGCGAGGTCGGGACTGAAGCTTTCTTT
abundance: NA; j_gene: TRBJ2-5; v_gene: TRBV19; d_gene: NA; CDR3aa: CASSIDHGGKTQYF; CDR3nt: TGTGCCAGTAGTATAGATCATGGGGGAAAGACCCAGTACTTC
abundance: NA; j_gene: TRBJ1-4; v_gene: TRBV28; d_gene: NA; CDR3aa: CASSFQGGGKKLFF; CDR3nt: TGTGCCAGCAGTTTCCAGGGAGGGGGGAAAAAACTGTTTTTT
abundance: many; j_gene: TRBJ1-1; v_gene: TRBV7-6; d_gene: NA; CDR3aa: CASSLSGLNTEAFF; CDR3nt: TGTGCCAGCAGCTTAAGCGGCTTGAACACTGAAGCTTTCTTT
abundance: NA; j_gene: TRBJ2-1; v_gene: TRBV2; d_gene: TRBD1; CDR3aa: CASRMGDRGLDEQFF; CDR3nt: TGTGCCAGCAGGATGGGGGACAGGGGGCTCGATGAGCAGTTCTTC
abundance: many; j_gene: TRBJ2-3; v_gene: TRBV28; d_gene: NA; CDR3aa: CASSRSWSRDTQYF; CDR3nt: TGTGCCAGCAGTAGATCGTGGAGTCGGGATACGCAGTATTTT
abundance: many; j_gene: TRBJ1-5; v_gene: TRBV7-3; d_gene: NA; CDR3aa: CASSSHRTHQPQHF; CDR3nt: TGTGCCAGCAGCAGTCACAGGACCCATCAGCCCCAGCATTTT
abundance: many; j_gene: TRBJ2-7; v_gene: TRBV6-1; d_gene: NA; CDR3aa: CASGATTISYEQYF; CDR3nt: TGTGCCAGCGGGGCCACGACTATATCCTACGAGCAGTACTTC
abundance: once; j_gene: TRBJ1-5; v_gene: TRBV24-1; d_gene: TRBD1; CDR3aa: CATSRTGYQPQHF; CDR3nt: TGTGCCACCAGCCGGACAGGGTATCAGCCCCAGCATTTT
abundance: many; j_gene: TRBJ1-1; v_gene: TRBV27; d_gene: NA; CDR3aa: CASREGGLGEAFF; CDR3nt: TGTGCCAGCAGGGAGGGGGGCTTGGGGGAAGCTTTCTTT
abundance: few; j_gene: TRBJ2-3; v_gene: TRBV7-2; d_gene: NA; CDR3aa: CASSRSGLRTDTQYF; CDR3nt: TGTGCCAGCAGCCGGAGCGGATTACGCACAGATACGCAGTATTTT
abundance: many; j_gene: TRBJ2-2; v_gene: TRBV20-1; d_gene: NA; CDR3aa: CSARNANTGELFF; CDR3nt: TGCAGTGCTAGAAATGCGAACACCGGGGAGCTGTTTTTT
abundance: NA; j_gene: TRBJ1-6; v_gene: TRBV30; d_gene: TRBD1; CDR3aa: CASSGGWNSPLHF; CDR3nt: TGTGCCTCGTCAGGGGGATGGAATTCACCCCTCCACTTT
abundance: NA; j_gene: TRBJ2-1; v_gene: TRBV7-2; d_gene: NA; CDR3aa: CASSQDPSSYNEQFF; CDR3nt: TGTGCCAGCAGCCAAGACCCCTCCTCCTACAATGAGCAGTTCTTC
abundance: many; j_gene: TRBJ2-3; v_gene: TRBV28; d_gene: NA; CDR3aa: CASTHSSTDTQYF; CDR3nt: TGTGCCAGCACTCACAGTAGCACAGATACGCAGTATTTT
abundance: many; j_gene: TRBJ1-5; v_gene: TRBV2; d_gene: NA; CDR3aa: CASSEWGNSNQPQHF; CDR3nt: TGTGCCAGCAGTGAATGGGGGAATAGCAATCAGCCCCAGCATTTT
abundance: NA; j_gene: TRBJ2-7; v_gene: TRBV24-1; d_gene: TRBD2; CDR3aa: CATSDPSTSGRPYEQYF; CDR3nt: TGTGCCACCAGTGATCCCTCCACTAGCGGGAGGCCCTACGAGCAGTACTTC
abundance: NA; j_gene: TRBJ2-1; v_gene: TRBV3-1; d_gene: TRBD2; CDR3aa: CASSRGGGGEYKPEQFF; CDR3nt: TGTGCCAGCAGCCGCGGGGGGGGAGGGGAGTACAAGCCTGAGCAGTTCTTC